These T cell receptor beta chains were read from a single sample in a study of T-cell memory formation after mild COVID-19. Each CDR3 protein is one row after TCRdb ran MiXCR on the 5' RACE reads. The sample holds about 210,000 distinct CDR3 sequences, roughly a tenth seen once. The sample comprised PBMCs or a T cell subset sorted from them (not recorded which). These receptors were taken from a man aged 18 to 29 who had mild COVID-19 (a few samples of this study predate the infection). Cell type and time point are not known. Each CDR3 is given with its conserved first and last residue. The order of the fields is clone size, D gene, J gene, V gene, CDR3 DNA, CDR3 protein. D genes are given only for firm matches. Size values are once, few and many counts, or a class for expanded clones, and some rows have none.

-	TRBD1	TRBJ1-1	TRBV6-6	TGTGCCAGCAGTTACTCAGGGGGCGACGCTGAAGCTTTCTTT	CASSYSGGDAEAFF
-	-	TRBJ2-3	TRBV4-3	TGCGCCAGCAGCCATAGGGGTCAGATCACAGATACGCAGTATTTT	CASSHRGQITDTQYF
-	-	TRBJ2-3	TRBV29-1	-	CSFAPADTQYF
few	TRBD1	TRBJ2-2	TRBV4-1	TGCGGACAGGGGGCGGTAAACGGGGAGCTGTTTTTT	CGQGAVNGELFF
-	-	TRBJ1-1	TRBV6-6	TGTGCCACCTCGATCCCCCCATCCTACGAAGCTTTCTTT	CATSIPPSYEAFF
few	-	TRBJ2-2	TRBV6-2/TRBV6-3	TGTGCCAGCAGCCGCGCGGACACCGGGGAGCTGTTTTTT	CASSRADTGELFF
many	TRBD2	TRBJ2-1	TRBV6-5	TGTGCCAGCAGACTCGGGACTAGCGGGGTTTATGAGCAGTTCTTC	CASRLGTSGVYEQFF
few	TRBD2	TRBJ2-3	TRBV12-3/TRBV12-4	TGTGCCAGCAGTTTGGGGGTAGCGGGGGCTAGCTACACAGATACGCAGTATTTT	CASSLGVAGASYTDTQYF
few	-	TRBJ1-6	TRBV6-6	TGTGCCAGCAGTTACGAGGTGTCCTATAATTCACCCCTCCACTTT	CASSYEVSYNSPLHF
-	-	TRBJ1-2	TRBV4-2	TGTGCCAGCAGCCAAGATGGACGGAAGGACGATGGCTACACCTTC	CASSQDGRKDDGYTF
few	TRBD2	TRBJ2-2	TRBV14	TGTGCCAGCAGCCAAATCCGACTAGCGGGGGAGACCGGGGAGCTGTTTTTT	CASSQIRLAGETGELFF
-	TRBD1	TRBJ2-5	TRBV10-3	TGTGCCATCAGTGAGGAACAGGGGGGAGAGACCCAGTACTTC	CAISEEQGGETQYF
few	TRBD1	TRBJ1-1	TRBV12-3/TRBV12-4	TGTGCCAGCAGTTCCGGACAGGGGAGCACTGAAGCTTTCTTT	CASSSGQGSTEAFF
many	TRBD1	TRBJ2-7	TRBV20-1	TGCAGTGCTAGAGATGAGGTGGACAGGGGCACCTACGAGCAGTACTTC	CSARDEVDRGTYEQYF
few	-	TRBJ2-3	TRBV5-1	TGCGCCAGCAGCTTAGAGATGGATACGCAGTATTTT	CASSLEMDTQYF
-	TRBD1	TRBJ2-5	TRBV4-1	TGCGCCAGCAGCCAGGGGACAGGGCCGTACCAAGAGACCCAGTACTTC	CASSQGTGPYQETQYF
-	-	TRBJ1-1	TRBV6-6	TGTGCCAGCAGTACCGGGACGCTGAACACTGAAGCTTTCTTT	CASSTGTLNTEAFF
few	-	TRBJ1-4	TRBV5-1	TGCGCCAGCAGCACAGCAGGGGAAGGGGGTGAAAAACTGTTTTTT	CASSTAGEGGEKLFF
-	-	TRBJ1-1	TRBV27	TGTGCCAGCAGTTCGTATAGAGTTTCAGACGAAGCTTTCTTT	CASSSYRVSDEAFF
-	-	TRBJ2-4	TRBV12-3/TRBV12-4	TGTGCCAGCAGCAACGAAGCCAAAAACATTCAGTACTTC	CASSNEAKNIQYF
few	TRBD1	TRBJ1-5	TRBV20-1	TGCAGTGCTTCTATAACAGGGGGGTACAATCAGCCCCAGCATTTT	CSASITGGYNQPQHF
few	-	TRBJ1-2	TRBV13	TGTGCCAGCAGCTCTTCAGGGGAGAGCTACACCTTC	CASSSSGESYTF
few	-	TRBJ2-5	TRBV19	TGTGCCAGCCGACAAGATTGGACCCAGTACTTC	CASRQDWTQYF
-	TRBD2	TRBJ2-3	TRBV2	TGTGCCAGCAGCCCCAATAGCGGGGGGGCCGGTACGCAGTATTTT	CASSPNSGGAGTQYF
-	TRBD2	TRBJ2-5	TRBV7-9	TGTGCCAGCAGCTGGGGGACTAGCGGGAACTACCGTCAAGAGACCCAGTACTTC	CASSWGTSGNYRQETQYF
few	-	TRBJ1-2	TRBV7-2	TGTGCCAGCAGCCCAGGGCGGGGCTACACCTTC	CASSPGRGYTF
-	-	TRBJ2-7	TRBV5-1	TGCGCCAGCAGCCCCCGCCGGGACATGGACCACGACGGGCAGTACTTC	CASSPRRDMDHDGQYF
-	TRBD2	TRBJ2-1	TRBV4-3	TGCGCCAGCAGCCGCGCAGGGACTAGCGACAATGAGCAGTTCTTC	CASSRAGTSDNEQFF
-	-	TRBJ2-2	TRBV18	TGTGCCAGCTCACCATCCAGGGAATTCACCGGGGAGCTGTTTTTT	CASSPSREFTGELFF
many	TRBD1	TRBJ2-1	TRBV5-1	TGCGCCAGCAGCTGGGGACAGGGCAATGAGCAGTTCTTC	CASSWGQGNEQFF
-	TRBD1	TRBJ2-1	TRBV27	TGTGCCAGCAGTACGGGACAGGGTGGTGAGCAGTTCTTC	CASSTGQGGEQFF
few	-	TRBJ1-1	TRBV5-1	TGCGCCAGCAGCTTGGACCTAGGGCAGTTTTACACTGAAGCTTTCTTT	CASSLDLGQFYTEAFF
few	TRBD1	TRBJ1-2	TRBV20-1	TGCAGTGCTAGTTCAGGGGACAGGGTCTATGGCTACACCTTC	CSASSGDRVYGYTF
-	-	TRBJ2-1	TRBV7-3	TGTGCCAGCAGCGCGGGGAGTGAGCAGTTCTTC	CASSAGSEQFF
-	-	TRBJ2-5	TRBV12-3/TRBV12-4	TGTGCCAGCAGCGAGGCAGCCGTGGGGGCCCAGTACTTC	CASSEAAVGAQYF
-	-	TRBJ1-4	TRBV30	TGTGCCTCCCAGAATGAAAAACTGTTTTTT	CASQNEKLFF
few	TRBD1	TRBJ2-3	TRBV3-1	TGTGCCAGCAGCCAAGCAGGGGGCATGGGCACAGATACGCAGTATTTT	CASSQAGGMGTDTQYF
-	TRBD1	TRBJ2-5	TRBV6-5	TGTGCCACCCGGCGAGGGGGCCCCTCCGAGCCCCAGTACTTC	CATRRGGPSEPQYF
few	TRBD2	TRBJ2-5	TRBV5-1	TGCGCCAGCACCTTGGGGACTAGCATACAAGAGACCCAGTACTTC	CASTLGTSIQETQYF
few	TRBD2	TRBJ2-3	TRBV7-2	TGTGCCAGCAGCTTAGTCGGGGGGGTCACAGATACGCAGTATTTT	CASSLVGGVTDTQYF
few	TRBD2	TRBJ2-3	TRBV4-3	TGCGCCAGCAGCCGGCACCGGGGGGGAGATACGCAGTATTTT	CASSRHRGGDTQYF
few	TRBD2	TRBJ2-2	TRBV7-3	TGTGCCAGCAGCTTAACCGGACTAGCCAACACCGGGGAGCTGTTTTTT	CASSLTGLANTGELFF
few	-	TRBJ1-2	TRBV3-1	TGTGCCAGCAGCCATCTTAGGGCCGGCTATGGCTACACCTTC	CASSHLRAGYGYTF